This entry describes one TCR beta chain. Its antigen is undetermined. This specimen comes from a study of T cell responses to AZD1222 COVID-19 vaccine. Study results and caveats: Spike-specific TCRs gained breadth and depth after people received two AZD1222 doses. Samples come after the peak T cell response, not at day 14. Clonal diversity may have been underestimated, and the donors were mostly white British, with more females than males.

Measured with immunoSEQ multiplex PCR; TCRdb has only the in-frame clones, and not every one. The table has some 150,000 clones, about 82% seen once. The source was peripheral blood, collected 28 days after the second AZD1222 dose. This clonotype originated in an adult who received the AZD1222 COVID-19 vaccine.

The CDR3 spells CASSPQGANTGELFF. The CDR3 DNA reads TGTGCCAGCTCACCACAGGGGGCGAACACCGGGGAGCTGTTTTTT. V and J are TRBV18 and TRBJ2-2, with D maybe TRBD1 (6 bases). CDR1 KGHSH and CDR2 LQKENI come from the germline V gene. The V and J ends lost 1 base and 0 bases respectively, with 6 bases between them. The CDR3 is 15 amino acids.